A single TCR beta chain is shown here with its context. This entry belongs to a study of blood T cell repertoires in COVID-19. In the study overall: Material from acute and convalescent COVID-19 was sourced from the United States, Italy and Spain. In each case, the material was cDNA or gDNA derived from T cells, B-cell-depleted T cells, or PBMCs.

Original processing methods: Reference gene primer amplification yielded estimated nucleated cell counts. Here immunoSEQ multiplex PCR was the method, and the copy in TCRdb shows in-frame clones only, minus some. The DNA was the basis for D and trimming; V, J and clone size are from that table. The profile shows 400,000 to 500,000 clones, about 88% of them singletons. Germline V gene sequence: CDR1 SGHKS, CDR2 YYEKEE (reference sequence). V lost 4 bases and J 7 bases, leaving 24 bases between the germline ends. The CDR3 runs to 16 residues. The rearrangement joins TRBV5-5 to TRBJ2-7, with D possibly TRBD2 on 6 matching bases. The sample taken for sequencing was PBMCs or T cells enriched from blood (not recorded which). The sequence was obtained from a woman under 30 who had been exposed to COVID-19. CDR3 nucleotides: TGTGCCAGCAGCCTCGCCTCAGCGGGCCTAATCCAGGAGCAGTACTTC. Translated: CASSLASAGLIQEQYF.